This TCR beta chain was profiled in a study of cytomegalovirus exposure and HLA in healthy donors. It was with 60 Vbeta and 13 Jbeta primers that the PCR ran. Assay used: immunoSEQ multiplex PCR; TCRdb lists only in-frame clones, some missing. Of 150,000 to 200,000 clones in the sample, over 60% are singletons; the top ten hold around 15%. V lost 2 bases and J 5 bases, leaving 12 bases between the germline ends. This CDR3 has 15 amino acids. CDR1 is LGHNA, CDR2 YNFKEQ, per germline. The chain links TRBV4-2 to TRBJ2-2; tentatively, D is TRBD2 (7 bases). Material for sequencing was PBMCs. This sequence was found in a man aged 50-59 years in good health and CMV-seropositive. The CDR3 nucleotides are TGTGCCAGCAGCCAAACGGGGGGCTATACCGGGGAGCTGTTTTTT. It encodes CASSQTGGYTGELFF.